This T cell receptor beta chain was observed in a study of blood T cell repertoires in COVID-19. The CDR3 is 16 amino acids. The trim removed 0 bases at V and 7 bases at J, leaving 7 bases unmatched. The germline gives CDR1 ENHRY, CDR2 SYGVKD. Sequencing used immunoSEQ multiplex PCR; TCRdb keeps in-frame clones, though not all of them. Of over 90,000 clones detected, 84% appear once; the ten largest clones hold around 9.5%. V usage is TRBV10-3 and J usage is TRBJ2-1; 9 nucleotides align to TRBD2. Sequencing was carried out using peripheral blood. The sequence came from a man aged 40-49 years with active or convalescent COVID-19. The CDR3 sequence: CAISESGGGAGNEQFF. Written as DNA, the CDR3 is TGTGCCATCAGTGAGTCCGGCGGGGGGGCTGGAAATGAGCAGTTCTTC.